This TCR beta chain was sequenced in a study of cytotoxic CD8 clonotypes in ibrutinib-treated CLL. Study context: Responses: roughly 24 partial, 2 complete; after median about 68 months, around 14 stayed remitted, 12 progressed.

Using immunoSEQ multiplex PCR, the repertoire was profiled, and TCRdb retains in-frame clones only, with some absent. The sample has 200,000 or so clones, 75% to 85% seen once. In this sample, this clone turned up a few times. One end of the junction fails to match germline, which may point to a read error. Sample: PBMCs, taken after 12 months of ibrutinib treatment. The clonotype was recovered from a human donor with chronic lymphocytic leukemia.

The chain's CDR3 is CASSPGLRNEKLFF. DNA for the CDR3: TGTGCTAGCAGCCCGGGACTGCGTAATGAAAAACTGTTTTTT. V is TRBV7-7 and J is TRBJ1-4; a possible D gene is TRBD1 (5 bases). Germline loops: CDR1 SSHAT, CDR2 FNYEAQ (reference sequence). The CDR3 runs to 14 residues. Combining the CDR3 with reference TRBV7-7 and TRBJ1-4 gives the whole variable domain GAGVSQSPRYKVTKRGQDVTLRCDPISSHATLYWYQQALGQGPEFLTYFNYEAQPDKSGLPSDRFSAERPEGSISTLTIQRTEQRDSAMYRCASSPGLRNEKLFFGSGTQLSVL.